These T cell receptor beta chains were read from a single sample in a study of CD8 T cells in ankylosing spondylitis. TCRdb redid the calling of the 5' RACE reads with MiXCR, one entry per CDR3 protein. The table has 300,000 to 400,000 distinct CDR3 sequences, 20% to 25% seen once. Sequencing was carried out using blood, either unsorted or a sorted T cell fraction (not recorded which). These receptors came from a male donor with ankylosing spondylitis. Both conserved end residues are part of each CDR3. The order of the fields is D gene, V gene, J gene, clone size, CDR3 protein, CDR3 DNA. A D gene is named only where the DNA matches it firmly. Clone size appears in some rows only: once, few, many, or a class for an expanded clone.

d_call: TRBD1
v_call: TRBV12-3/TRBV12-4
j_call: TRBJ1-5
clone_size: .
cdr3_aa: CASSSRPGGQPQHF
cdr3_nt: TGTGCCAGCAGTTCTCGCCCAGGGGGCCAGCCCCAGCATTTT

d_call: .
v_call: TRBV12-3/TRBV12-4
j_call: TRBJ2-7
clone_size: few
cdr3_aa: CASSQGGDRRYF
cdr3_nt: TGTGCCAGCAGCCAAGGGGGGGACAGGCGGTACTTC

d_call: .
v_call: TRBV19
j_call: TRBJ1-6
clone_size: .
cdr3_aa: CASSRNSPLHF
cdr3_nt: TGTGCCAGTAGTAGAAATTCACCCCTCCACTTT

d_call: TRBD1
v_call: TRBV5-6
j_call: TRBJ1-5
clone_size: few
cdr3_aa: CASSQRQGRNQPQHF
cdr3_nt: TGTGCCAGCAGCCAAAGACAGGGTCGGAATCAGCCCCAGCATTTT

d_call: .
v_call: TRBV6-1
j_call: TRBJ1-1
clone_size: .
cdr3_aa: CASRVGKDTEAFF
cdr3_nt: TGTGCCAGCAGGGTCGGTAAGGACACTGAAGCTTTCTTT

d_call: TRBD2
v_call: TRBV4-1
j_call: TRBJ2-1
clone_size: .
cdr3_aa: CASSWGLASNEQFF
cdr3_nt: TGCGCCAGCAGCTGGGGACTAGCGAGCAATGAGCAGTTCTTC

d_call: TRBD1
v_call: TRBV28
j_call: TRBJ2-7
clone_size: .
cdr3_aa: CASSSPSRGQSYEQYF
cdr3_nt: TGTGCCAGCAGTTCCCCAAGTCGGGGACAGTCCTACGAGCAGTACTTC

d_call: .
v_call: TRBV10-3
j_call: TRBJ1-1
clone_size: few
cdr3_aa: CAISEGGWNTEAFF
cdr3_nt: TGTGCCATCAGTGAGGGGGGTTGGAACACTGAAGCTTTCTTT

d_call: .
v_call: TRBV25-1
j_call: TRBJ2-7
clone_size: .
cdr3_aa: CASSESAGLGYEQYF
cdr3_nt: TGTGCCAGCAGTGAATCCGCAGGGTTAGGCTACGAGCAGTACTTC

d_call: TRBD2
v_call: TRBV14
j_call: TRBJ2-3
clone_size: .
cdr3_aa: CASSQALAGSGTQYF
cdr3_nt: TGTGCCAGCAGCCAAGCCCTAGCGGGATCCGGTACGCAGTATTTT

d_call: TRBD1
v_call: TRBV6-2/TRBV6-3
j_call: TRBJ2-7
clone_size: few
cdr3_aa: CASRYWDRDYAEQYF
cdr3_nt: TGTGCCAGCAGATACTGGGACAGGGACTATGCCGAGCAGTACTTC

d_call: .
v_call: TRBV12-3/TRBV12-4
j_call: TRBJ2-7
clone_size: many
cdr3_aa: CASSLVAPSNEQYF
cdr3_nt: TGTGCCAGCAGTTTAGTGGCCCCTTCTAACGAGCAGTACTTC

d_call: TRBD2
v_call: TRBV20-1
j_call: TRBJ2-5
clone_size: few
cdr3_aa: CSARKASGRTETQYF
cdr3_nt: TGCAGTGCTAGAAAGGCTAGCGGGAGGACAGAGACCCAGTACTTC

d_call: TRBD1
v_call: TRBV5-1
j_call: TRBJ2-2
clone_size: few
cdr3_aa: CASSSTGGLTGELFF
cdr3_nt: TGCGCCAGCAGCTCGACAGGGGGCCTCACCGGGGAGCTGTTTTTT

d_call: TRBD2
v_call: TRBV27
j_call: TRBJ2-2
clone_size: .
cdr3_aa: CASSLLSGSRTGELFF
cdr3_nt: TGTGCCAGCAGTTTACTTAGCGGGAGCCGCACCGGGGAGCTGTTTTTT

d_call: .
v_call: TRBV27
j_call: TRBJ1-5
clone_size: .
cdr3_aa: CASSWRQGNQPQHF
cdr3_nt: TGTGCCAGCAGTTGGCGACAGGGCAATCAGCCCCAGCATTTT

d_call: .
v_call: TRBV11-3
j_call: TRBJ1-1
clone_size: .
cdr3_aa: CASSFAPGNTEAFF
cdr3_nt: TGTGCCAGCAGCTTCGCCCCCGGGAACACTGAAGCTTTCTTT

d_call: .
v_call: TRBV5-1
j_call: TRBJ1-5
clone_size: few
cdr3_aa: CASSLAGLGNQPQHF
cdr3_nt: TGCGCCAGCAGCTTGGCAGGGTTGGGCAATCAGCCCCAGCATTTT

d_call: .
v_call: TRBV5-1
j_call: TRBJ2-3
clone_size: many
cdr3_aa: CASSLAESLSTDTQYF
cdr3_nt: TGCGCCAGCAGCTTGGCCGAAAGCCTCAGCACAGATACGCAGTATTTT

d_call: TRBD1
v_call: TRBV2
j_call: TRBJ2-4
clone_size: few
cdr3_aa: CASRIRQGTSNIQYF
cdr3_nt: TGTGCCAGCAGAATTAGACAGGGGACGAGCAACATTCAGTACTTC

d_call: TRBD2
v_call: TRBV20-1
j_call: TRBJ2-1
clone_size: few
cdr3_aa: CSARDLQREWSYNEQFF
cdr3_nt: TGCAGTGCTAGAGATCTCCAGCGGGAGTGGTCCTACAATGAGCAGTTCTTC

d_call: .
v_call: TRBV7-3
j_call: TRBJ2-2
clone_size: once
cdr3_aa: CASSFASGSNTGELFF
cdr3_nt: TGTGCCAGCAGCTTTGCTAGTGGATCGAACACCGGGGAGCTGTTTTTT

d_call: TRBD1
v_call: TRBV5-6
j_call: TRBJ1-6
clone_size: .
cdr3_aa: CASSPPGQGVYSPLHF
cdr3_nt: TGTGCCAGCAGCCCACCGGGACAGGGGGTTTACTCACCCCTCCACTTT

d_call: .
v_call: TRBV18
j_call: TRBJ2-7
clone_size: many
cdr3_aa: CASSDSYEQYF
cdr3_nt: TGCGCCAGCAGCGACTCCTACGAGCAGTACTTC

d_call: .
v_call: TRBV30
j_call: TRBJ1-1
clone_size: few
cdr3_aa: CAWSGRNTEAFF
cdr3_nt: TGTGCCTGGAGTGGGAGGAACACTGAAGCTTTCTTT

d_call: .
v_call: TRBV20-1
j_call: TRBJ1-4
clone_size: .
cdr3_aa: CSARDRGRDEKLFF
cdr3_nt: TGCAGTGCTAGAGACAGGGGCCGGGATGAAAAACTGTTTTTT

d_call: .
v_call: TRBV10-2
j_call: TRBJ2-2
clone_size: .
cdr3_aa: CASIVGGRGTGELFF
cdr3_nt: TGCGCCAGCATAGTCGGGGGCCGGGGGACCGGGGAGCTGTTTTTT

d_call: .
v_call: TRBV20-1
j_call: TRBJ1-5
clone_size: .
cdr3_aa: CSARDQNLPQHF
cdr3_nt: TGCAGTGCTAGAGATCAAAATTTGCCCCAGCATTTT

d_call: TRBD2
v_call: TRBV20-1
j_call: TRBJ2-7
clone_size: few
cdr3_aa: CSARDPPGGEQYF
cdr3_nt: TGCAGTGCTAGAGACCCGCCGGGGGGCGAGCAGTACTTC

d_call: TRBD2
v_call: TRBV5-1
j_call: TRBJ2-5
clone_size: .
cdr3_aa: CASSSGRAWETQYF
cdr3_nt: TGCGCCAGCAGCAGCGGGAGGGCCTGGGAGACCCAGTACTTC

d_call: .
v_call: TRBV28
j_call: TRBJ1-1
clone_size: few
cdr3_aa: CATISGALEAFF
cdr3_nt: TGTGCCACCATTAGTGGCGCTCTTGAAGCTTTCTTT

d_call: .
v_call: TRBV12-3/TRBV12-4
j_call: TRBJ2-1
clone_size: few
cdr3_aa: CASSQAGSSTEQFF
cdr3_nt: TGTGCCAGCAGTCAGGCGGGCTCAAGTACTGAGCAGTTCTTC

d_call: .
v_call: TRBV18
j_call: TRBJ2-1
clone_size: many
cdr3_aa: CASSPAIWSSYNEQFF
cdr3_nt: TGTGCCAGCTCACCGGCTATTTGGAGTTCCTACAATGAGCAGTTCTTC

d_call: TRBD2
v_call: TRBV28
j_call: TRBJ2-1
clone_size: .
cdr3_aa: CASSSGGGRDNEQFF
cdr3_nt: TGTGCCAGCAGTTCTGGCGGCGGGAGGGACAATGAGCAGTTCTTC

d_call: TRBD1
v_call: TRBV27
j_call: TRBJ2-7
clone_size: few
cdr3_aa: CASSLRTGILEQYF
cdr3_nt: TGTGCCAGCAGTTTAAGGACAGGGATTCTCGAGCAGTACTTC

d_call: TRBD1
v_call: TRBV3-1
j_call: TRBJ1-2
clone_size: .
cdr3_aa: CASSPTGTGSYGYTF
cdr3_nt: TGTGCCAGCAGCCCGACCGGGACAGGGTCCTATGGCTACACCTTC

d_call: TRBD1
v_call: TRBV29-1
j_call: TRBJ2-6
clone_size: few
cdr3_aa: CSVEDRTRQGLAGANVLTF
cdr3_nt: TGCAGCGTTGAAGATCGGACGAGACAGGGGCTTGCTGGGGCCAACGTCCTGACTTTC

d_call: TRBD1
v_call: TRBV12-3/TRBV12-4
j_call: TRBJ2-1
clone_size: .
cdr3_aa: CASRQTGGGGEQFF
cdr3_nt: TGTGCCAGCAGGCAAACAGGGGGCGGAGGTGAGCAGTTCTTC

d_call: .
v_call: TRBV5-1
j_call: TRBJ2-1
clone_size: few
cdr3_aa: CASSSPFVGGYNEQFF
cdr3_nt: TGCGCCAGCAGCTCCCCGTTCGTTGGAGGTTACAATGAGCAGTTCTTC

d_call: .
v_call: TRBV6-2/TRBV6-3
j_call: TRBJ2-7
clone_size: few
cdr3_aa: CASSTLLGTRRSYEQYF
cdr3_nt: TGTGCCAGCAGTACCCTCCTCGGGACTCGCCGCTCCTACGAGCAGTACTTC

d_call: .
v_call: TRBV5-8
j_call: TRBJ1-4
clone_size: .
cdr3_aa: CASSLITGGQKLFF
cdr3_nt: TGTGCCAGCAGCTTGATTACAGGAGGACAGAAACTGTTTTTT

d_call: .
v_call: TRBV10-3
j_call: TRBJ2-1
clone_size: many
cdr3_aa: CANRDPRNNEQFF
cdr3_nt: TGTGCCAACCGGGACCCCAGGAACAATGAGCAGTTCTTC

d_call: TRBD2
v_call: TRBV18
j_call: TRBJ2-2
clone_size: many
cdr3_aa: CASSYLAGDTGELFF
cdr3_nt: TGTGCCAGCTCCTACCTAGCGGGAGACACCGGGGAGCTGTTTTTT

d_call: .
v_call: TRBV12-5
j_call: TRBJ2-3
clone_size: few
cdr3_aa: CASGLTWGDTIVDTQYF
cdr3_nt: TGTGCTAGTGGTTTGACTTGGGGGGACACCATCGTGGATACGCAGTATTTT

d_call: TRBD1
v_call: TRBV19
j_call: TRBJ1-1
clone_size: .
cdr3_aa: CASSKDRGWAEAFF
cdr3_nt: TGTGCCAGTAGTAAGGACAGGGGGTGGGCTGAAGCTTTCTTT

d_call: .
v_call: TRBV2
j_call: TRBJ2-7
clone_size: many
cdr3_aa: CASSRFYEQYF
cdr3_nt: TGTGCCAGCAGTAGGTTCTACGAGCAGTACTTC